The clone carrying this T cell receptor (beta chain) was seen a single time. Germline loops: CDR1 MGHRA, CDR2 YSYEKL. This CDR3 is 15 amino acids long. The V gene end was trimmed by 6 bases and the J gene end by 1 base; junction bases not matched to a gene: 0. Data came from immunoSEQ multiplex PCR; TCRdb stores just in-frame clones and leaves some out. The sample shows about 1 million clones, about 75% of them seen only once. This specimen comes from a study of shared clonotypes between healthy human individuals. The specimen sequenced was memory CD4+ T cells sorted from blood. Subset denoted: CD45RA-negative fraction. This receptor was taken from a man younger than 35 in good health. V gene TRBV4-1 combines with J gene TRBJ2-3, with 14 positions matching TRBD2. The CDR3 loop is CASRGLAGGTDTQYF. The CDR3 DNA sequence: TGCGCCAGCAGGGGACTAGCGGGGGGCACAGATACGCAGTATTTT.